This T cell receptor beta chain was identified during a study of Graves' ophthalmopathy and Graves' hyperthyroidism. The TCR beta CDR3 regions underwent amplification from RNA transcripts. HTBI primers served in a first-round RT-PCR, which a second-round multiplex PCR followed. TCRdb independently ran MiXCR on the multiplex PCR reads; one entry per CDR3 protein. This table holds 400,000 or so distinct CDR3 sequences, 15% found once. At least ten counts were recorded for this clonotype. The antigen remains undetermined. Study-wide results and caveats: Cross-validated, the 13-signature model showed 87.88%/81.08% sensitivity/specificity, and 80%/75% in the test set. With just over 70% sensitivity and about 78% specificity, the model predicted ophthalmopathy progression.

Exclusion applied to patients with other autoimmune diseases, uncontrolled infections, pregnancy or lactation. The clonotype comes from a woman aged 18-29 years with stable Graves' hyperthyroidism. Sequencing input: peripheral blood.

Here the CDR3 reads CASSESPWGANNSPLHF. The CDR3 DNA follows: TGTGCCAGCAGTGAATCGCCTTGGGGAGCTAATAATTCACCCCTCCACTTT. The chain recombines TRBV6-1 with TRBJ1-6; D unresolved. There are 17 residues in the CDR3. Germline CDR1 and CDR2: MNHNS and SASEGT. V lost 2 bases, J lost 5 bases, and 16 bases lay in between.